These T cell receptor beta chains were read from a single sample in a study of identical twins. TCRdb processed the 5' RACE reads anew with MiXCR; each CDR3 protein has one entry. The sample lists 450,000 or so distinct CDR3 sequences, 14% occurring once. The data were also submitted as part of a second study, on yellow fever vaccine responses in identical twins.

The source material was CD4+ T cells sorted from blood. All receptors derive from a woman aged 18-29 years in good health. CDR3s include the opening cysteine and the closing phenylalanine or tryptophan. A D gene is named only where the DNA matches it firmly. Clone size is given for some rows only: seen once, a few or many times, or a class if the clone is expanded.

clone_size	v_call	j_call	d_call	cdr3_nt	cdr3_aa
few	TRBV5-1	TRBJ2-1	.	TGCGCCAGCAGCTTGGGGATTACGGAAGGGATCGATGAGCAGTTCTTC	CASSLGITEGIDEQFF
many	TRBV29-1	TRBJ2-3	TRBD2	TGCAGCGTTGACGTGGGGGGGGATACGCAGTATTTT	CSVDVGGDTQYF
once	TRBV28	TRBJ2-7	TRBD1	TGTGCCAGCAGTTTCCCAGGGGGCGTACAGAACGAGCAGTACTTC	CASSFPGGVQNEQYF
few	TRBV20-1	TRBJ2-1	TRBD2	TGCAGTGCTAGAGGCCCTAGCGGGACGTTGGAGCAGTTCTTC	CSARGPSGTLEQFF
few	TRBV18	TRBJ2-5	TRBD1	TGTGCCAGCTCACCACTGGGACAGAGCCAAGAGACCCAGTACTTC	CASSPLGQSQETQYF
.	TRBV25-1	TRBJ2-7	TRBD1	TGTGCCAGCAGTGCCGGGACAGGGGGCTACGAGCAGTACTTC	CASSAGTGGYEQYF
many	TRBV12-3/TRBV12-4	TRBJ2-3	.	TGTGCCAGCAGCCTTGAGGGAGGCACAGATACGCAGTATTTT	CASSLEGGTDTQYF
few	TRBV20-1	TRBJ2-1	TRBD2	TGCAGTGCTAGCCGACTAGCGGGGGGCAGGAATGAGCAGTTCTTC	CSASRLAGGRNEQFF
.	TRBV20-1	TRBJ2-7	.	TGCAGTGCTAGCCCCGTGGGTGAGCAGTACTTC	CSASPVGEQYF
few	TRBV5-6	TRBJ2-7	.	TGTGCCAGCAGCGCCGGACGAGGTTACGAGCAGTACTTC	CASSAGRGYEQYF
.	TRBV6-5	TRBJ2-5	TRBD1	TGTGCCAGCAGTTACTGGGCGACAGGGTCCCAAGAGACCCAGTACTTC	CASSYWATGSQETQYF
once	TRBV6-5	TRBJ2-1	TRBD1	TGTGCCAGCAGTTTAAGGACCGGGACAGGGGACAATGAGCAGTTCTTC	CASSLRTGTGDNEQFF
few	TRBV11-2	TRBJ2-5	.	TGTGCCAGCAGCAAGGACGCCCGGCCGGAGACCCAGTACTTC	CASSKDARPETQYF
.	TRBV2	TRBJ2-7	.	TGCGCCAGCAGCCGGGACTTGAGCTCCTACGAGCAGTACTTC	CASSRDLSSYEQYF
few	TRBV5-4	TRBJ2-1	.	TGTGCCAGCAGCTTGGTGGGCGTGGTCGGGACCCCGGGGTCCAATTGGTATTCCTACAATGAGCAGTTCTTC	CASSLVGVVGTPGSNWYSYNEQFF
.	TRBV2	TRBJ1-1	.	TGTGCCAGCAGTGTCACTCCGCGAGTCCTTGGCACTGAAGCTTTCTTT	CASSVTPRVLGTEAFF
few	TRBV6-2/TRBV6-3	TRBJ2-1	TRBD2	TGTGCCAGCAGTTACTTTAGCGGGAGGGCCTCCTACAATGAGCAGTTCTTC	CASSYFSGRASYNEQFF
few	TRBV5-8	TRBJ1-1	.	TGTGCCAGCAGCTTGATCACTGGCGTCCGGGGGGTAACTGAAGCTTTCTTT	CASSLITGVRGVTEAFF
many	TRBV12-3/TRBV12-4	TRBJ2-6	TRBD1	TGTGCCAGCAGTTTCCCCGGGACAGCTGGGGCCAACGTCCTGACTTTC	CASSFPGTAGANVLTF
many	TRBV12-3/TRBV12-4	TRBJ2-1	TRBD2	TGTGCCAGCAGGATAGCGGGAGGGGGCAATGAGCAGTTCTTC	CASRIAGGGNEQFF
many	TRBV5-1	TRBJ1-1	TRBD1	TGCGCCAGCAGCCCCCTGACAGGGCCTGAAGCTTTCTTT	CASSPLTGPEAFF
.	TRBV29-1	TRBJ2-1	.	TGCAGCGTTGCTCTAGCGATCTACAATGAGCAGTTCTTC	CSVALAIYNEQFF
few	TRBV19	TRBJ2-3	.	TGTGCCAGTAGTCCTTTGCGGGGTAAAGATACGCAGTATTTT	CASSPLRGKDTQYF
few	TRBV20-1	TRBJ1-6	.	TGCAGTGCTAGATGGGCAGAAGATAATTCACCCCTCCACTTT	CSARWAEDNSPLHF
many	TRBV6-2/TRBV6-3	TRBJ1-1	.	TGTGCCAGCACTCTGACAGTGAACACTGAAGCTTTCTTT	CASTLTVNTEAFF
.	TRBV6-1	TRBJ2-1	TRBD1	TGTGCCAGCAGGGGCACAGGGGCGGCCAATGAGCAGTTCTTC	CASRGTGAANEQFF
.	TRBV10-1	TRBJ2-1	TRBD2	TGCGCCAGCCGCAAGGGCCTAGCGGGAGTAGGTGAGCAGTTCTTC	CASRKGLAGVGEQFF
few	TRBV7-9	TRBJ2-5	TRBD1	TGTGCCAGCAGCTTAGGGGACAGGGCCCAAGAGACCCAGTACTTC	CASSLGDRAQETQYF
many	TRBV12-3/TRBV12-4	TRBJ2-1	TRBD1	TGTGCCAGCACAGGGGGCATCTACAATGAGCAGTTCTTC	CASTGGIYNEQFF
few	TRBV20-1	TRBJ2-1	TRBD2	TGCAGTGCTAAGGTAGCCCCCGGGGGGAGGTCCTACAATGAGCAGTTCTTC	CSAKVAPGGRSYNEQFF